These 19 T cell receptor beta chains came from one sample sequenced in a study of immune heterogeneity within non-small cell lung tumors. CDR3 of TCR beta was amplified by multiplex PCR that used 32 V and 13 J primers. MiXCR, applied by TCRdb to the multiplex PCR reads, yields one record per CDR3 protein. The sample records about 21,000 distinct CDR3 sequences, around 30% being singletons. Bulk tumor genomic DNA (approximately 640 ng per sample) served as template. During surgery, several far-apart biopsies were obtained from every primary tumor. Curative surgery was undertaken by patients, who had untreated, newly diagnosed non-small cell lung cancer. The sample taken for sequencing was lung tumor tissue. All receptors come from a middle-aged man with non-small cell lung cancer.

This clonotype came up a few times. This chain links TRBV30 with TRBJ1-2; D uncertain. V lost 4 bases and J lost 13, with 16 bases in between. Germline V gene data show CDR1 as GTSNPN and CDR2 as SVGIG (reference sequence). The CDR3 totals 11 residues. CDR3 sequence reads: CAWKYTRVFTF. The CDR3 bases are TGTGCCTGGAAATACACAAGGGTTTTCACCTTC.

The rearrangement joins TRBV5-1 to TRBJ2-5; 8 bases agree with TRBD1. This CDR3 is 14 amino acids long. J lost 5 bases, V lost 9 bases, and 12 bases had no gene match. Germline V gene sequence: CDR1 SGHRS, CDR2 YFSETQ. The CDR3 loop is CAIFQDRGGETQYF. The CDR3 DNA follows: TGCGCCATCTTCCAAGACAGGGGCGGTGAGACCCAGTACTTC.

Notes on this clonotype: This could be a read error, since a much larger clone is one nucleotide away. V usage is TRBV30 and J usage is TRBJ1-2; 9 nucleotides agree with TRBD1. The CDR3 totals 13 residues. The V gene's germline CDR1 is GTSNPN and CDR2 SVGIG (reference sequence). The CDR3: CPWSGQGNYGYTF. CDR3 in DNA: TGTCCCTGGAGTGGACAGGGGAACTATGGCTACACCTTC.

The chain links TRBV20-1 to TRBJ1-6; no definite D call. CDR1 and CDR2 from the germline V gene are DFQATT and SNEGSKA (reference sequence). CDR3 length: 14 residues. V lost 0 bases, J lost 7 bases, and 10 bases lay in between. The chain's CDR3 is CSAREQITNSPLHF. CDR3 nucleotide sequence: TGCAGTGCTAGAGAGCAGATCACAAATTCACCCCTCCACTTT.

In the case of this clonotype: A much larger clone lies one base from this, so it may be a read error. The chain recombines TRBV10-3 with TRBJ1-1; no clear D gene. There are 12 residues in the CDR3. Germline values: CDR1 ENHRY, CDR2 SYGVKD. This CDR3 is CAISGRTGEASF. The CDR3 bases are TGTGCCATCAGCGGCCGGACGGGTGAAGCTTCCTTT.

This clonotype was recorded many times. The rearrangement uses TRBV19 and TRBJ1-5; no firm D call. There are 13 residues in the CDR3. V was pared by 2 bases and J by 3 bases, with 5 bases between. The germline V gene encodes CDR1 LNHDA and CDR2 SQIVND (reference sequence). The CDR3 spells CASSIKVNQPQHF. In DNA form, the CDR3 reads TGTGCCAGTAGTATAAAAGTCAATCAGCCCCAGCATTTT.

As for this clonotype: This is likely a read error, given that the CDR3 carries no conserved phenylalanine or tryptophan at its end. The genes are TRBV4-1 and TRBJ1-1, with D tentatively TRBD1 (5 bases). CDR1 and CDR2 from the germline V gene are MGHRA and YSYEKL. This CDR3 comprises 11 residues. V gave up 4 bases and J gave up 7 bases, with 7 bases separating them. CDR3 DNA sequence: TGCGCCAGCAGCCGGGACCGTGAAGCTTTCCTT. Translating it yields CASSRDREAFL.

This clonotype occurred a few times. The chain employs TRBV10-3 and TRBJ1-2, with D uncertain. The CDR3 is 11 amino acids. Germline loops: CDR1 ENHRY, CDR2 SYGVKD. Trimming pared 4 bases from V and 8 bases from J, leaving 8 bases between. The CDR3: CAISGSAGYTF. The CDR3 bases are TGTGCCATCAGTGGGTCGGCCGGCTACACCTTC.

As for this clonotype: Compared with germline, one end of the junction differs, possibly owing to a read error. This chain links TRBV19 with TRBJ1-2; 8 nucleotides match TRBD1. CDR1 and CDR2 (germline): LNHDA, SQIVND (reference sequence). The CDR3 totals 17 residues. The CDR3 coding sequence is TGTGCCAGTAGGCTGACAGGGGCCCTCCAATTAAACTATGGATACAACTTC. This codes for CASRLTGALQLNYGYNF. The variable domain in full, with the rest retrieved from reference TRBV19 and TRBJ1-2, is DGGITQSPKYLFRKEGQNVTLSCEQNLNHDAMYWYRQDPGQGLRLIYYSQIVNDFQKGDIAEGYSVSREKKESFPLTVTSAQKNPTAFYLCASRLTGALQLNYGYNFGSGTRLTVV.

The gene calls are TRBV9 and TRBJ2-1; D not resolved. Trimming took 1 base from V and 8 from J, leaving 13 bases between them. The CDR3 covers 14 residues. Germline V gene data show CDR1 as SGDLS and CDR2 as YYNGEE. The CDR3 nucleotides are TGTGCCAGCAGCGTAAAAATACTTGGCGATGAGCAGTTCTTC. Translated: CASSVKILGDEQFF.

This rearrangement joins TRBV6-1 to TRBJ1-1; 7 bases map to TRBD1. V lost 5 bases, J lost 6 bases, and 15 bases stayed unmatched. Germline CDR1 reads MNHNS; CDR2 reads SASEGT. This CDR3 region has 16 residues. CDR3 DNA sequence: TGTGCCAGCAGTAGGAGACAGGGAGTTACTATGTCTGAAGCTTTCTTT. It encodes CASSRRQGVTMSEAFF.

Details on this clonotype: A much larger clone differs from this one at a single base, so this may be a read error. This chain uses TRBV20-1 with TRBJ1-2; TRBD1 aligns across 8 bases. There are 14 residues in the CDR3. CDR1 is DFQATT, CDR2 SNEGSKA, per germline (reference sequence). Trimming took 5 bases from V and 4 from J; bases not matched to a gene: 9. CDR3 sequence reads: CSAPGGLWGYGYTF. The CDR3 nucleotides read TGCAGTGCTCCAGGGGGCCTCTGGGGCTATGGCTACACCTTC.

The chain is built from TRBV29-1 and TRBJ1-1; the D gene is possibly TRBD1 (5 bases). V lost 4 bases, J lost 5 bases, and 17 bases lay in between. The CDR3 is 14 amino acids. In germline, CDR1 is SQVTM, CDR2 ANQGSEA. Here the CDR3 DNA reads TGCAGCGTTGTAGTCGGGCAGGGAGGAACTGAAGCTTTCTTT. It codes for CSVVVGQGGTEAFF.

This clonotype was seen a few times. The rearrangement links TRBV25-1 to TRBJ1-2; D perhaps matches TRBD1 (6 bases). Between the trimmed V and J ends, which lost 3 bases and 0 bases, there was a span of 14 bases. From germline, CDR1 is MGHDK and CDR2 SYGVNS. This CDR3 spans 16 amino acids. The CDR3 DNA reads TGTGCCAGCAGTGAGTCGGGGGGGGGGCCTAACTATGGCTACACCTTC. It translates to CASSESGGGPNYGYTF.

This clonotype is categorized as medium-sized. This chain links TRBV12-3 or TRBV12-4 with TRBJ1-2; 10 bases agree with TRBD1. V lost 6 bases to trimming and J lost 14 bases; unmatched junction nucleotides: 9. The CDR3 spans 12 residues. The CDR3 loop is CASRRTTGGRTF. The DNA for the CDR3 is TGTGCCAGCAGACGAACGACAGGGGGCAGGACCTTC.

Only one count was recorded for this clonotype. A read error may be the cause here, since a much bigger clone is one base away. The chain employs TRBV6-2 or TRBV6-3 and TRBJ2-3; D unclear. Per germline, CDR1 MNHEY and CDR2 SVGEGT. The CDR3 runs 15 residues. The CDR3 loop reads CASTLYVGTTVTQYF. The CDR3 DNA follows: TGTGCCAGCACCCTATATGTGGGAACCACAGTTACGCAGTATTTT.

CDR3: CASSQDRGAGTTDTQYF. DNA for the CDR3: TGTGCCAGCAGCCAAGATAGGGGGGCGGGTACAACAGATACGCAGTATTTT. V gene TRBV3-1 combines with J gene TRBJ2-3; D is possibly TRBD1 or TRBD2 (6 bases each). Per germline, CDR1 LGHDT and CDR2 YNNKEL (reference sequence). With 0 bases removed from V and 3 bases from J, the gap between germline ends came to 16 bases. The CDR3 covers 17 residues.

About this clonotype: A much larger clone lies a single base off, so this may be a read error. The gene calls are TRBV20-1 and TRBJ2-1; no firm D call. V was trimmed by 6 bases and J by 5 bases, leaving 14 bases between them. There are 13 residues in the CDR3. Germline V CDR1 and CDR2: DFQATT, SNEGSKA (reference sequence). The DNA for the CDR3 is TGCAGTGCCCCCCCGGTAGTAAACAATGAGCAGTTCTTC. Amino acids: CSAPPVVNNEQFF.

This clonotype has just one count. The CDR3 region has the DNA TGTGCCAGCAGCCGGACGTTTGGAAACACCATATATTTT. Its translation is CASSRTFGNTIYF. The rearrangement joins TRBV7-9 to TRBJ1-3; D call uncertain. The V gene's germline CDR1 is SEHNR and CDR2 FQNEAQ (reference sequence). The CDR3 has 13 amino acids. V was cut by 5 bases and J by 3 bases, with 8 bases left in between.